Sequencing of this T cell receptor beta chain was carried out in a study of cytomegalovirus exposure and HLA in healthy donors. PCR primers comprised 60 Vbeta and 13 Jbeta primers. Assay used: immunoSEQ multiplex PCR; TCRdb lists only in-frame clones, some missing. Here the sample spans about 80,000 clones, around 60% being singletons. This CDR3 is 17 amino acids long. V lost 0 bases and J lost 7, with 20 bases in between. From germline, CDR1 is MNHNS and CDR2 SASEGT. V gene TRBV6-1 combines with J gene TRBJ2-3, with TRBD2 as a possible D gene (6 bases). Sequenced input: PBMCs. This clonotype originated in a male donor in good health and CMV-seropositive. The CDR3 here is CASSEAFLGTFAHTQYF. The CDR3 nucleotides are TGTGCCAGCAGTGAAGCCTTCTTGGGGACTTTCGCACATACGCAGTATTTT.